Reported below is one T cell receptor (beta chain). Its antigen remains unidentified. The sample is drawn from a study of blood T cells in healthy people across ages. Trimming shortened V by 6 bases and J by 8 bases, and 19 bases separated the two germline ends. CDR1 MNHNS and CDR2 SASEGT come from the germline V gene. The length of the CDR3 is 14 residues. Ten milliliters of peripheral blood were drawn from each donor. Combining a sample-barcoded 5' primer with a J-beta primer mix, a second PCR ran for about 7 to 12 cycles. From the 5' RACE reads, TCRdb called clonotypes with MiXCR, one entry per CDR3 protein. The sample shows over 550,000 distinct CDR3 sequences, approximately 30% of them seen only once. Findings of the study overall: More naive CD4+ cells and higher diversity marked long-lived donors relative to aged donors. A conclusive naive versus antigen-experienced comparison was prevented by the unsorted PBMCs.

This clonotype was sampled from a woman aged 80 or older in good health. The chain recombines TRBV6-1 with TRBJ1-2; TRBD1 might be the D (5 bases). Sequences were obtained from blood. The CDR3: CASRAGLSVGGYTF. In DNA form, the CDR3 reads TGTGCCAGCAGAGCGGGACTCTCGGTGGGAGGCTACACCTTC.